The source of this T cell receptor beta chain is a study of T cells after yellow fever vaccination. Study-level findings and limits: The booster response re-showed most primary clones: around 97% CD4, approximately 85% CD8.

By 5'RACE template switching, TCR cDNA was produced, with a universal primer site and UMIs added in the process. TCRdb reanalysed the 5' RACE reads using MiXCR and keeps one entry per CDR3 protein. The table has hundreds of thousands of distinct CDR3 sequences, approximately 12% seen once. This clonotype has only one observation. Its antigen is as yet unknown. Sequences were derived from CD4+ T cells sorted from PBMCs, sampled 15 days after the yellow fever booster vaccination. The sequence came from a man younger than 35 who received the YFV17D yellow fever vaccine.

The CDR3 DNA follows: TGTGCCAGCGGTCTTTCTTTAAACACCGGGGAGCTGTTTTTT. This codes for CASGLSLNTGELFF. The chain combines TRBV2 with TRBJ2-2, with D unresolved. V shed 8 bases and J shed 2 bases, with 12 bases lying between them. This CDR3 contains 14 residues. CDR1 and CDR2 from the germline V gene are SNHLY and FYNNEI. Together with reference TRBV2 and TRBJ2-2, the CDR3 gives the full variable domain: EPEVTQTPSHQVTQMGQEVILRCVPISNHLYFYWYRQILGQKVEFLVSFYNNEISEKSEIFDDQFSVERPDGSNFTLKIRSTKLEDSAMYFCASGLSLNTGELFFGEGSRLTVL.